This T cell receptor beta chain was obtained from a study of identical twins. The V and J ends lost 5 bases and 8 bases, in that order; junction bases with no gene match: 8. Per the germline V gene, CDR1 is MNHEY and CDR2 is SMNVEV (reference sequence). This CDR3 region has 15 residues. A single record per CDR3 protein comes from TCRdb applying MiXCR to the 5' RACE reads. The data show 650,000 to 750,000 distinct CDR3 sequences, with 20% to 25% seen just once and 4.3% held by the top ten. In addition, the sample was reused for a study of T cells expressing NK-cell markers. That investigation notes: Of CD8+ T cells, about 1.0-8% belonged to dominant NKG2C+ clonotypes in more than five donors. One observes that, in a handful of donors, these clonotypes were also the leading ones within the CD3+CD56-NKG2C+ fraction. It was still unclear whether expanded NKG2C+ T cell clones were HCMV specific.

The TCR sequence derives from a woman aged 18-29 years in good health. The material sequenced was PBMCs. V is TRBV27 and J is TRBJ2-1; the match to TRBD2 covers 11 bases. CDR3 bases: TGTGCCAGCAGTACTAGCGGGAGCCTTATCTATGAGCAGTTCTTC. This translates into CASSTSGSLIYEQFF.